The rows below give T cell receptor beta chains drawn from one sample of a study of T-cell reconstitution after alpha-beta-depleted transplantation in children. TCRdb re-called the PCR reads through MiXCR, storing one row per CDR3 protein. The table shows fewer than 550,000 distinct CDR3 sequences, with roughly 11% occurring only once. Sequencing used PBMCs, mostly from graft donor cells, obtained 180 days after TCRalphabeta/CD19-depleted stem cell transplant. All receptors come from a female patient aged 2-10 years who had a stem cell transplant for aplastic anemia, so the T cells may come from the graft donor. Each CDR3 is given with its conserved first and last residue. The D gene is left open where the match is weak. Clone size, where shown, is once, few, many, or a class for clones that have expanded.

many	TRBV5-1	TRBD1	TRBJ2-7	TGCGCCAGCAGCTTCGACTCGGGACAGAACTACGAGCAGTACTTC	CASSFDSGQNYEQYF
.	TRBV11-2	.	TRBJ2-1	TGTGCCAGCAGCTTGGACTTGAGGACCAATGAGCAGTTCTTC	CASSLDLRTNEQFF
few	TRBV6-1	.	TRBJ2-1	TGTGCCAGCATCAAGGGGCAGGGGTATTTGGATGGTGAGCAGTTCTTC	CASIKGQGYLDGEQFF
.	TRBV15	.	TRBJ2-5	TGTGCCACCAGCAGAGAAGGCGGCGAACTTTGGTCCCAGTACTTC	CATSREGGELWSQYF
.	TRBV25-1	.	TRBJ2-7	TGTGCCAGCAGTGAGCTGGAGGGGCGGAGCTCCTACGAGCAGTACTTC	CASSELEGRSSYEQYF
few	TRBV9	TRBD2	TRBJ2-1	TGTGCCAGCGGGGTAGCGGGAATCTACAATGAGCAGTTCTTC	CASGVAGIYNEQFF
few	TRBV20-1	.	TRBJ2-4	TGCAGTGCTAGCAACCTTTACAGGGCCTGGATAGCCAAAAACATTCAGTACTTC	CSASNLYRAWIAKNIQYF
.	TRBV5-1	.	TRBJ1-5	TGCGCCAGCAGCTTGTCCCCCCTGATTGGCGACTATCAGCCCCAGCATTTT	CASSLSPLIGDYQPQHF
few	TRBV5-1	.	TRBJ1-1	TGCGCCAGCAGCTTGGGGACATGGTTTGATAGTAAGGACACTGAAGCTTTCTTT	CASSLGTWFDSKDTEAFF
.	TRBV6-4	.	TRBJ1-1	TGTGCCAGCAGTGAAGACAGGAACACTGAAGCTTTCTTT	CASSEDRNTEAFF
few	TRBV29-1	.	TRBJ1-1	TGCAGCGCCCATGACAGTACCTACTTAGCTTTCTTT	CSAHDSTYLAFF
few	TRBV11-2	.	TRBJ2-2	TGTGCCAGCAGCTTAGGTGGGAGACGAACCGGGGAGCTGTTTTTT	CASSLGGRRTGELFF
.	TRBV5-1	TRBD2	TRBJ2-2	TGCGCCAGCAGCTTGTCGCAGCGGGGGACCGGGGAGCTGTTTTTT	CASSLSQRGTGELFF
.	TRBV4-3	.	TRBJ1-4	TGCGCCAGCAGCCAAGATGAGCAAACAGGCGGCCTTTGGGAAAAACTGTTTTTT	CASSQDEQTGGLWEKLFF
few	TRBV4-3	.	TRBJ2-7	TGCGCCAGCAGCCCAGGCGCCGCCGTACCCAAGCAGTACTTC	CASSPGAAVPKQYF